Below, one T cell receptor (beta chain) is given with its context. Its antigen is currently unknown. Only in-frame clones appear in the TCRdb table, and some are missing; sequencing was by immunoSEQ multiplex PCR. Of some 2,400,000 clones in the sample, 90% to 96% were seen once. Germline-derived CDR1 and CDR2 are MGHRA and YSYEKL. V was cut by 4 bases and J by 2 bases, with 15 bases left in between. The CDR3 spans 15 residues. The data stem from a study of shared clonotypes between healthy human individuals. Overall study results and limits: A handful of donors shared 4.5% to 6.5% of their naive CD4 clonotypes. Generation probabilities were higher for clonotypes shared across all four sorted-subset donors than for unshared ones.

The specimen was naive CD4+ T cells sorted from blood. Subset noted: CD45RA+ positively selected. This chain links TRBV4-1 with TRBJ2-7; D might be TRBD1 (6 bases). This sequence originates from a man between 18 and 29 years old in good health. In DNA, the CDR3 is TGCGCCAGCAGCCGCCTAGACAGGATCGCCTACGAGCAGTACTTC. It encodes CASSRLDRIAYEQYF.